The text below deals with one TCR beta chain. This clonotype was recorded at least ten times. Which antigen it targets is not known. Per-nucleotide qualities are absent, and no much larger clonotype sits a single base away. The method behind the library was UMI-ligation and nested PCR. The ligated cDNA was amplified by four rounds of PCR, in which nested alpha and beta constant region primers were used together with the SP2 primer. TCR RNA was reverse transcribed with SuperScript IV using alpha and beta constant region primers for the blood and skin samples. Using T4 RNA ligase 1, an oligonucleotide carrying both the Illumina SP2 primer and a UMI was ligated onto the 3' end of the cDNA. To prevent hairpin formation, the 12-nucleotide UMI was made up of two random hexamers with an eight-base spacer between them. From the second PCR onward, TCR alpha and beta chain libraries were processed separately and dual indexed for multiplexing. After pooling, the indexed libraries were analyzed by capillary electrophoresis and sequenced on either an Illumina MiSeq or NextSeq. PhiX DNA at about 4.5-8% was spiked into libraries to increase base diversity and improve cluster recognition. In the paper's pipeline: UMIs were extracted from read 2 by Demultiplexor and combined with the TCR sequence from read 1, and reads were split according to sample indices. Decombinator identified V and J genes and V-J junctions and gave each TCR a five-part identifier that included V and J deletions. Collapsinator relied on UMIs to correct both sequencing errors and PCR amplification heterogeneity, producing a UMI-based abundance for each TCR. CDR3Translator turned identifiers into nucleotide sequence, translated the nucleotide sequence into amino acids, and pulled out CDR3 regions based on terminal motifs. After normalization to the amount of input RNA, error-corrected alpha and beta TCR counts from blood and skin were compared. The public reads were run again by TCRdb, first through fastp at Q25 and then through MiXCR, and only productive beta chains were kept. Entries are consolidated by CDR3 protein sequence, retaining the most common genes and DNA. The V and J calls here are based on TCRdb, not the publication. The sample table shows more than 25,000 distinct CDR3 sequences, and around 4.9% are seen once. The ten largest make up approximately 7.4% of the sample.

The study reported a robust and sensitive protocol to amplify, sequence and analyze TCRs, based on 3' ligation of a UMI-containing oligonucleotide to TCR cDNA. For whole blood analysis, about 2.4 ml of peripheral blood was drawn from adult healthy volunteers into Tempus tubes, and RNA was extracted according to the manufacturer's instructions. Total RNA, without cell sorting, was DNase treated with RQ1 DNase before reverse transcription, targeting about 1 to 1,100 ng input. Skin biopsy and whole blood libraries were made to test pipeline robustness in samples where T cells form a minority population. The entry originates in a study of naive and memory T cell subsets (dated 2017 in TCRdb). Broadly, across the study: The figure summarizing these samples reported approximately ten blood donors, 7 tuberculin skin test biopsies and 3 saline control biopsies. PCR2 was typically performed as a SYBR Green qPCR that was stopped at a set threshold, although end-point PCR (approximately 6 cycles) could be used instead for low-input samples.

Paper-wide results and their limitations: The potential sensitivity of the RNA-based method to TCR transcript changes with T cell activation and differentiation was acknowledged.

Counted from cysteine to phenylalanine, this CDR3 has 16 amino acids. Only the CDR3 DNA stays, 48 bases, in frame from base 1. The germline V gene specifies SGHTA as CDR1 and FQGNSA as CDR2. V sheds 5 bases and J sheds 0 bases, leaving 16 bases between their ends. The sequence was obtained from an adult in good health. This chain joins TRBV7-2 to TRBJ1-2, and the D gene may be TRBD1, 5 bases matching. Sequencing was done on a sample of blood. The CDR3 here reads CASSPHWQGANYGYTF. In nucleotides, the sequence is TGTGCCAGCAGCCCCCATTGGCAGGGAGCTAACTATGGCTACACCTTC.